The present TCR beta chain was sequenced within a study of blood T cell repertoires in COVID-19. Study summary: The study drew acute and convalescent COVID-19 samples from the United States, Italy and Spain. The analysed material was cDNA or gDNA that came from T cells, B-cell-depleted T cells, or PBMCs.

The CDR3 consists of 16 residues. After removal of 2 bases from V and 7 bases from J, the junction contained 6 bases not matched to a gene. CDR1 and CDR2 (germline): LGHNA, YNFKEQ. Seattle enrolled patients during active infection and tracked them longitudinally. In the authors' methods: Amplification of reference gene primers was used by the study to estimate nucleated cell counts. The assay was immunoSEQ multiplex PCR, and TCRdb's table has in-frame clones only and misses some. V and J calls and clone size come straight from that table; D and trimming were deduced from the DNA. In the table there are over 60,000 clones, around 90% of which are singletons.

Sequences were obtained from peripheral blood. V usage is TRBV4-2 and J usage is TRBJ2-1, with TRBD2 matching over 12 bases. This receptor was obtained from a man aged 45-65 years with COVID-19, enrolled during active disease. The CDR3 loop reads CASSQLAGGPGNEQFF. CDR3 coding DNA: TGTGCCAGCAGCCAACTAGCGGGAGGGCCTGGTAATGAGCAGTTCTTC.